This T cell receptor beta chain is drawn from a study of cytomegalovirus exposure and HLA in healthy donors. Notes on the study in general: Reports indicated that the classifier achieved high specificity and sensitivity in diagnosing cytomegalovirus status.

CDR1 and CDR2 from the germline V gene are KGHSH and LQKENI. The length of the CDR3 is 17 residues. V lost 0 bases, J lost 1 base, and 12 bases lay in between. Details on this clone: Antigen unknown.

Primers included in the PCR were 60 Vbeta and 13 Jbeta primers. This table comes from immunoSEQ multiplex PCR, and its TCRdb copy is limited to in-frame clones, with some not included. This sample yields some 120,000 clones, of which about 74% are seen a single time; around 4.2% belongs to the top ten. Although they were nominally healthy when sampled, donors likely had unrecorded immune exposures. V gene TRBV18 combines with J gene TRBJ2-2; a possible D gene is TRBD1 (5 bases). Sequencing was performed on PBMCs. This sequence originates from a woman aged 45-65 years in good health and CMV-seropositive. The CDR3 protein is CASSPPKGVLNTGELFF. The CDR3 DNA is TGTGCCAGCTCACCACCGAAAGGGGTGTTGAACACCGGGGAGCTGTTTTTT.